The TCR beta chain described here comes from a study of neurological immune-mediated disorders. Study-wide results and caveats: CDR3 amino acid sequences found in expanded clones were never shared across subjects, suggesting private repertoires in all groups. Falling below healthy controls, multiple sclerosis showed the least TCR clonal expansion, while HTLV-1-associated myelopathy showed the most.

TCRdb processed the 5' RACE reads anew with MiXCR; each CDR3 protein has one entry. The data contain about 53,000 distinct CDR3 sequences, roughly 17% of them seen just once; the ten biggest clones take up roughly 4.5%. CDR3 length: 14 amino acids. The V gene's germline CDR1 is SGDLS and CDR2 YYNGEE. V lost 2 bases to trimming and J lost 3 bases, with 9 bases between them. Preparation of the unsorted libraries drew on 2 million PBMCs stored at -80 C. This clonotype has a count of ten or more. Its antigen is still unknown. The receptor was derived from a man in his 60s in good health. The chain recombines TRBV9 with TRBJ2-1, with D uncertain. Sequenced: PBMCs. DNA of the CDR3: TGTGCCAGCAGCGTCCAAGGGAACTACAATGAGCAGTTCTTC. Translating it yields CASSVQGNYNEQFF. The complete variable domain, with remaining parts taken from reference TRBV9 and TRBJ2-1, reads DSGVTQTPKHLITATGQRVTLRCSPRSGDLSVYWYQQSLDQGLQFLIQYYNGEERAKGNILERFSAQQFPDLHSELNLSSLELGDSALYFCASSVQGNYNEQFFGPGTRLTVL.